The clone carrying this T cell receptor (beta chain) was seen more than once but under ten times. These data originate in a study of CD8 T cells in ankylosing spondylitis. Quantitative 5'-RACE with molecular barcodes was used to make the TCR beta libraries. TCRdb reprocessed the 5' RACE reads with MiXCR, giving one entry per CDR3 protein. This sample has approximately 300,000 distinct CDR3 sequences; roughly 20% occur once, and the top ten carry roughly 3.6%. Germline CDR1 reads SEHNR; CDR2 reads FQNEAQ (reference sequence). The CDR3 covers 13 residues. The V and J ends lost 10 bases and 5 bases respectively, with 17 bases between them.

The chain is built from TRBV7-9 and TRBJ2-5; D may be TRBD1 or TRBD2 (6 bases each). The sequencing input was blood, either unsorted or a sorted T cell fraction (not recorded which). The origin of this receptor is a female donor with ankylosing spondylitis or in good health (not recorded which). The CDR3 sequence: CATRTGAHETQYF. CDR3 DNA: TGTGCCACGAGAACGGGGGCACACGAGACCCAGTACTTC.